Listed below are T cell receptor beta chains from one sample, sequenced in a study of a mutant IDH1 vaccine in newly diagnosed glioma. The protocol was immunoSEQ multiplex PCR, while the TCRdb copy is restricted to in-frame clones and leaves out a portion. The repertoire holds 85,000 to 100,000 clones, roughly 89% seen once, with less than 0.65% in the top ten. Material: PBMCs, obtained from a glioma patient treated with radiotherapy, temozolomide or both. These receptor sequences come from a woman aged 50 to 60 with glioma. Both conserved end residues are part of each CDR3. D genes are given only for firm matches. The size entry is marked missing in some rows and otherwise reads once, few, many or a size class.

>TRBD1|TRBV6-1|TRBJ2-5|-
TGTGCGGGGCGCAGGACAGGGGGCATCCAAGAGACCCAGTACTTC
CAGRRTGGIQETQYF
>-|TRBV19|TRBJ1-1|few
TGTGCCAGTAGTATAGGTATGAGGGGAGGAGGGTCGAACACTGAAGCTTTCTTT
CASSIGMRGGGSNTEAFF
>TRBD2|TRBV2|TRBJ2-1|-
TGTGCCAGCAGCGAACAGGTGGCGGGAGGTTTGAATGAGCAGTTCTTC
CASSEQVAGGLNEQFF
>-|TRBV19|TRBJ2-6|-
TGTGCCAGTAGCGCGACAGTTACTACCTCTGGGGCCAACGTCCTGACTTTC
CASSATVTTSGANVLTF
>TRBD2|TRBV4-1|TRBJ2-1|-
TGCGCCAGCAGCCTCACCGGGACTAGCGGGATTACTGGTGAGCAGTTCTTC
CASSLTGTSGITGEQFF
>-|TRBV10-2|TRBJ2-7|-
TGCGCCAGCAGTGAGATTGTAGGTAGCGGCCAGGACGAGCAGTACTTC
CASSEIVGSGQDEQYF
>-|TRBV27|TRBJ2-1|-
TGTGCCAGCAGTCACCCTAGCATCCCCTCCTACAATGAGCAGTTCTTC
CASSHPSIPSYNEQFF
>TRBD1|TRBV7-6|TRBJ2-7|once
TGTGCCAGCAGCGACTACAGGGGGACCGGGTCGTACTTC
CASSDYRGTGSYF
>-|TRBV29-1|TRBJ1-5|-
TGCAGCGTTGGTGTTCAAGGGGACACTTTTGAGCCCCAGCATTTT
CSVGVQGDTFEPQHF
>-|TRBV6-6|TRBJ2-7|-
TGTGCCAGCAAGGCTAGCGACCGTTACGAGCAGTACTTC
CASKASDRYEQYF
>TRBD2|TRBV7-2|TRBJ2-3|-
TGTGCCAGCAGCTTAGCCCTAACTCTGGGACTAGCGGGAGGGCGGGTCGCAGATACGCAGTATTTT
CASSLALTLGLAGGRVADTQYF
>-|TRBV27|TRBJ2-3|-
TGTGCCAGCAGTTTAAGCCCATATCCGGGGACGACCGGCACAGATACGCAGTATTTT
CASSLSPYPGTTGTDTQYF